Below, one T cell receptor beta chain is given with its context. What it recognizes is unknown. The sample originates from a study of blood T cells in healthy people across ages. Study-wide findings and caveats: Estimates drawn from one million T cells were deemed to understate diversity. Diversity of TCR beta per million T cells declined in a roughly linear way with age. Naive and antigen-experienced cells could not be conclusively compared, given unsorted PBMCs.

Sample-barcoded 5' priming and a J-beta primer mix drove a second PCR of roughly 7 to 11 cycles. TCRdb passed the 5' RACE reads through MiXCR, listing each CDR3 protein once. Of 950,000 to 1,200,000 distinct CDR3 sequences listed, more than 30% are singletons. The ends were cut back, 3 bases at V and 8 bases at J, with 13 bases in the middle. The CDR3 runs 12 residues. Germline V gene data show CDR1 as DFQATT and CDR2 as SNEGSKA (reference sequence). This sequence originates from a man between 18 and 29 years old in good health. V and J are TRBV20-1 and TRBJ1-2; D gene ambiguous. Sequencing was performed on blood. The CDR3 loop reads CSARRAERGYTF. DNA of the CDR3: TGCAGTGCTAGGCGCGCTGAAAGAGGCTACACCTTC.